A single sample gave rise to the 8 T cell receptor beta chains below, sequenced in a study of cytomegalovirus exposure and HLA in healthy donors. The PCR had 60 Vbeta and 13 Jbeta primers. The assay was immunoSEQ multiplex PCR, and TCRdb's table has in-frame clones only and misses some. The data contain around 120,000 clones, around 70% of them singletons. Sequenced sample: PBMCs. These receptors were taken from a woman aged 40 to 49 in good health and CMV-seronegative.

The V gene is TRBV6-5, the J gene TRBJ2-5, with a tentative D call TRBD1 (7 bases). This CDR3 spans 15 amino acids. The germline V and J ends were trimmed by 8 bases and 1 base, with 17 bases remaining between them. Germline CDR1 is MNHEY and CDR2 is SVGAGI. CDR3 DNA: TGTGCCAGCTGGGGGCAGGGGGGTCCCCAAGAGACCCAGTACTTC. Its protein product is CASWGQGGPQETQYF.

The CDR3 reads CASKRVNTEAFF. CDR3 sequence (DNA): TGTGCCAGCAAGAGGGTAAACACTGAAGCTTTCTTT. The genes are TRBV6-1 and TRBJ1-1; D uncertain. CDR1 and CDR2 (germline): MNHNS, SASEGT. V was pared by 7 bases and J by 2 bases, with 8 bases between. The CDR3 extends over 12 amino acids.

The CDR3 sequence is CASSTLPPDYNYLYNEQFF. CDR3 bases: TGTGCCAGCAGTACACTGCCCCCAGACTATAACTACCTCTACAATGAGCAGTTCTTC. This chain uses TRBV27 with TRBJ2-1, with TRBD2 as a possible D gene (5 bases). CDR3 length: 19 residues. Germline V lookup: CDR1 MNHEY, CDR2 SMNVEV (reference sequence). The V and J ends lost 5 bases and 3 bases respectively, with 26 bases between them.

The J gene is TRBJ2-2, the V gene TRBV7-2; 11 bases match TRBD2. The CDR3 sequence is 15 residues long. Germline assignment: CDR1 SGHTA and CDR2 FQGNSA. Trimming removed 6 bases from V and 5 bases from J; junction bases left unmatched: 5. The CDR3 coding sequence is TGTGCCAGCAGTTTGGGACTAGCGGAAACCGGGGAGCTGTTTTTT. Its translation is CASSLGLAETGELFF.

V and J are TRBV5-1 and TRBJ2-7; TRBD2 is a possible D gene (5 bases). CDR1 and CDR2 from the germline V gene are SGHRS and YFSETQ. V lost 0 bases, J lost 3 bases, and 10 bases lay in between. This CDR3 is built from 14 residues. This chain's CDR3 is CASSLEPEGYEQYF. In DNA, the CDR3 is TGCGCCAGCAGCTTGGAGCCCGAGGGCTACGAGCAGTACTTC.

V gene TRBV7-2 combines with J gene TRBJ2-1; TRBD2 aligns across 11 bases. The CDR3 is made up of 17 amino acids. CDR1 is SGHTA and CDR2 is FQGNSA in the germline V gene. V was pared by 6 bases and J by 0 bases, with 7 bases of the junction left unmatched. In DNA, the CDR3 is TGTGCCAGCAGGGCCGGGACTAGCGGAAGCTCCTACAATGAGCAGTTCTTC. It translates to CASRAGTSGSSYNEQFF.

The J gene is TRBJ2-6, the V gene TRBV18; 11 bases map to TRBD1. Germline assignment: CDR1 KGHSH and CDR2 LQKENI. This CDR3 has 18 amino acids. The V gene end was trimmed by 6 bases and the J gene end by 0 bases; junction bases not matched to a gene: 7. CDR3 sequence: CASSLVGTGGSGANVLTF. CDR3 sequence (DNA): TGTGCCAGCTCCTTGGTCGGGACAGGGGGCTCTGGGGCCAACGTCCTGACTTTC.

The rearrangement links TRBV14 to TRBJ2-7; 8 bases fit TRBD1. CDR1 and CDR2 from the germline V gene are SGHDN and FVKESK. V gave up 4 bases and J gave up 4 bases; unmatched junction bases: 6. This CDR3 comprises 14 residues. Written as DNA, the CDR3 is TGTGCCAGCAGCCCACGGACAGGGCAATACGAGCAGTACTTC. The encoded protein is CASSPRTGQYEQYF.